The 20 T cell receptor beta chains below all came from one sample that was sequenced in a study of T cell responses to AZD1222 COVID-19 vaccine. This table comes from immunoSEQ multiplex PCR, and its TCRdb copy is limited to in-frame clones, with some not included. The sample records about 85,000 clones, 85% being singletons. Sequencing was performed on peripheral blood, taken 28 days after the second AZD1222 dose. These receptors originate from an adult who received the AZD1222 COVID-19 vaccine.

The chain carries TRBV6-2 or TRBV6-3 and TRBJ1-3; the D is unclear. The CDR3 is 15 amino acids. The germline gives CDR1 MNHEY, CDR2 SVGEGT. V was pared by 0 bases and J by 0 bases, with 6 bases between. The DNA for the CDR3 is TGTGCCAGCAGTTACTCTTCGGGCTCTGGAAACACCATATATTTT. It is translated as CASSYSSGSGNTIYF.

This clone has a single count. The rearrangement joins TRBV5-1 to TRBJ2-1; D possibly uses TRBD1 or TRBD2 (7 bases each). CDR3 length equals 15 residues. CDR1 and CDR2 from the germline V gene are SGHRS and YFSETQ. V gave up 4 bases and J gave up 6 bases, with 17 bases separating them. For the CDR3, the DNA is TGCGCCAGCAGCCCCTGGGAGGGGGCCGGCAATGAGCAGTTCTTC. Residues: CASSPWEGAGNEQFF.

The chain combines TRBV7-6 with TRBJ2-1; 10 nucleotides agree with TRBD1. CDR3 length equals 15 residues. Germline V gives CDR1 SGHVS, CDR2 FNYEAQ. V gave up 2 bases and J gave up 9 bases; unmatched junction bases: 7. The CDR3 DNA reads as TGTGCCAGCAGCTTAATGTCGGGACAGGGGACTGAGCAGTTCTTC. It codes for CASSLMSGQGTEQFF.

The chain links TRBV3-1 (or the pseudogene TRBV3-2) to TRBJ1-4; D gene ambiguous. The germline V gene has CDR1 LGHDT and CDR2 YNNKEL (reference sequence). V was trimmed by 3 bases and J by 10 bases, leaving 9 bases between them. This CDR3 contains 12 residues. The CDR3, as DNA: TGTGCCAGCAGCCATCTCCAGGCAAAACTGTTTTTT. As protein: CASSHLQAKLFF.

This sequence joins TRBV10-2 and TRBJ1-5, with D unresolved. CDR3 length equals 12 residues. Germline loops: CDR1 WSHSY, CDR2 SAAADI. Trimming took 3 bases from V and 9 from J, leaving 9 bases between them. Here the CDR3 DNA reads TGCGCCAGCAGTGAATCTTACCGGCCCCAGCATTTT. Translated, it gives CASSESYRPQHF.

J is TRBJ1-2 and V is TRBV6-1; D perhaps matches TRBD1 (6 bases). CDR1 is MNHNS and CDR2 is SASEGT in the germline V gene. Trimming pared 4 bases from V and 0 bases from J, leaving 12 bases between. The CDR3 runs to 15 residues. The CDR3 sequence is CASSASGTTNYGYTF. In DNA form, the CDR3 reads TGTGCCAGCAGTGCCTCCGGGACAACTAACTATGGCTACACCTTC.

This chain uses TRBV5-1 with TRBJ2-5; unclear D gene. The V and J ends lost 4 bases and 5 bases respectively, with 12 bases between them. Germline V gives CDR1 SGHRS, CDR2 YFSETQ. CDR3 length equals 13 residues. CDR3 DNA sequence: TGCGCCAGCAGCCCCGGACCGGAGGAGACCCAGTACTTC. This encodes CASSPGPEETQYF.

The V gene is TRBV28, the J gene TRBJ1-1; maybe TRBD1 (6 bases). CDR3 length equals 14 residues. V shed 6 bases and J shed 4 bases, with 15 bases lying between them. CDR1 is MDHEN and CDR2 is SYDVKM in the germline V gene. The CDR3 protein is CASRRQGGGTEAFF. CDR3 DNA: TGTGCCAGCAGGAGACAAGGGGGGGGCACTGAAGCTTTCTTT.

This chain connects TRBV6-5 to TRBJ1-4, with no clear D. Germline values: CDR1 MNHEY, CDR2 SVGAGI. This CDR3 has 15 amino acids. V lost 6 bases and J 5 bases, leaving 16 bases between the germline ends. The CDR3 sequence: CASRTTDTRNEKLFF. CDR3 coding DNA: TGTGCCAGCAGAACAACAGATACTAGGAATGAAAAACTGTTTTTT.

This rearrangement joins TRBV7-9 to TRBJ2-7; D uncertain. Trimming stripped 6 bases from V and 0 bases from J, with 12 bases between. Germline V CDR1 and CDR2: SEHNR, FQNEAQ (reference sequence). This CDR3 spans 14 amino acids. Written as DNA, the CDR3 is TGTGCCAGCAGAGTCGATATGAGCTCCTACGAGCAGTACTTC. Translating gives CASRVDMSSYEQYF.

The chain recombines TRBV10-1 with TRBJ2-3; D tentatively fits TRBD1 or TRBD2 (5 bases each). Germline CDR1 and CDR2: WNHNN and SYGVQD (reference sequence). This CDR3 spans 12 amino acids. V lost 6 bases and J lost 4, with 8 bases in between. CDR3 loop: CASSRDPDTQYF. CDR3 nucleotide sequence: TGCGCCAGCAGCCGGGACCCAGATACGCAGTATTTT.

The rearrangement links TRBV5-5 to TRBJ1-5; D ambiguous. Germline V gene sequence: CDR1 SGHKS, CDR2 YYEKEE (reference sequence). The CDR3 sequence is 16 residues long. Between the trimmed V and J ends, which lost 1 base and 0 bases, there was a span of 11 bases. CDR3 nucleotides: TGTGCCAGCAGCTTGACAGCGACTGTTAGCAATCAGCCCCAGCATTTT. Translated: CASSLTATVSNQPQHF.

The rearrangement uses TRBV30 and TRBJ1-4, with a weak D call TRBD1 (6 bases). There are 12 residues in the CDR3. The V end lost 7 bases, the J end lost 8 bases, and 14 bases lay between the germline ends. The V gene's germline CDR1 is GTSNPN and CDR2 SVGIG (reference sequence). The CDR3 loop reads CALQGGGEKLFF. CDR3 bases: TGTGCCTTACAGGGAGGTGGGGAAAAACTGTTTTTT.

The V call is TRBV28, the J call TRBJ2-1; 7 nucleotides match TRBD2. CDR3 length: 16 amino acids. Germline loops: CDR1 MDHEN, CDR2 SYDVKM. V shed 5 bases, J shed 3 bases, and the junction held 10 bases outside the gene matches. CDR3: CASSPPSGGGYNEQFF. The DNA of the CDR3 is TGTGCCAGCAGTCCCCCTAGCGGCGGAGGCTACAATGAGCAGTTCTTC.

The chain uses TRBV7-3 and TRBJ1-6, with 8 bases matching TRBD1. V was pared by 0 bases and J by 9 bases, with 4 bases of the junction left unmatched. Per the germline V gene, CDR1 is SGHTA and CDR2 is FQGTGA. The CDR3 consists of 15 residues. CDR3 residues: CASSLTGQGSSPLHF. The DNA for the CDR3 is TGTGCCAGCAGCTTAACTGGACAGGGATCTTCACCCCTCCACTTT.

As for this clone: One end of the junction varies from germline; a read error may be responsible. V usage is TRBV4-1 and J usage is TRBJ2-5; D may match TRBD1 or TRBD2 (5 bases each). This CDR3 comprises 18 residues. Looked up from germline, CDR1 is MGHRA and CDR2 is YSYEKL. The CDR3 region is CASSQGNLRGRLKETQYF. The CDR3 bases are TGCGCCAGCAGCCAAGGGAACTTGAGGGGTAGACTTAAAGAGACCCAATACTTC.

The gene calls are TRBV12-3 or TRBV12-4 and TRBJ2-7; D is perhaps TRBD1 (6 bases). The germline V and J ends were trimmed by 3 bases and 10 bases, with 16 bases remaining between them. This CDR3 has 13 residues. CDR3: CASSFFKTGLQYF. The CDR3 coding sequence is TGTGCCAGCAGTTTCTTCAAGACAGGCCTCCAGTACTTC.

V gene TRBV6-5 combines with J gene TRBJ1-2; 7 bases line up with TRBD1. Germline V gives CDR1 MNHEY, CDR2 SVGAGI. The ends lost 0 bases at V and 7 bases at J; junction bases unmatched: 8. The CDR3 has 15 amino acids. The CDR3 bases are TGTGCCAGCAGTTACTCGCCAGGGGGTGGTGGTGGCTACACCTTC. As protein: CASSYSPGGGGGYTF.

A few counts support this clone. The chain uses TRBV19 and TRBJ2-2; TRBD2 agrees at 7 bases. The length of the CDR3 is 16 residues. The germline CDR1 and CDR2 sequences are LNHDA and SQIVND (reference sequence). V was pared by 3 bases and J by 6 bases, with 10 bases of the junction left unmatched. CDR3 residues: CASSIPLAEQSGELFF. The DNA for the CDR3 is TGTGCCAGTAGTATCCCCCTAGCGGAGCAATCCGGGGAGCTGTTTTTT.

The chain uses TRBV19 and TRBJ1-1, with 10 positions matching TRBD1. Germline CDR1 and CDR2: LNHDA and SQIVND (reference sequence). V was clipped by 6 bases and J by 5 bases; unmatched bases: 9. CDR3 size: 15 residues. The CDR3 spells CASSPVDRGRTEAFF. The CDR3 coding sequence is TGTGCCAGTAGCCCGGTGGACAGGGGGAGGACTGAAGCTTTCTTT.